This TCR beta chain originates from a study of T cells in narcolepsy. Looking at the study overall: Healthy controls were enrolled alongside patients with narcolepsy type 1 or type 2. Notes on the study in general: Same-patient CSF and blood CD4+ T cell clonotypes included HCRT-specific and TRIB2-specific autoreactive ones. Blood of same and different patients, but not healthy controls, reportedly held recurring autoreactive clonotypes. No autoreactive T cell clone sequences appeared in some memory CD4+ repertoires.

The repertoire was sequenced with immunoSEQ multiplex PCR; TCRdb's copy has only in-frame clones and lacks some. The top ten clones hold 1% to 1.2% of a sample with about 35,000 clones, approximately 80% of them seen once. Remarks on this clone: Its antigen is currently unknown.

The CDR3 contains 15 residues. V was cut by 5 bases and J by 0 bases, with 11 bases left in between. In germline, CDR1 is SGHTA, CDR2 FQGNSA. The source of this sequence is a human donor in good health. The V and J genes are TRBV7-2 and TRBJ1-3; D gene ambiguous. Sample: memory (CD45RA-) CD4+ T cells from blood. The CDR3 nucleotides read TGTGCCAGCAGCATCAGACACGACTCTGGAAACACCATATATTTT. It is translated as CASSIRHDSGNTIYF.